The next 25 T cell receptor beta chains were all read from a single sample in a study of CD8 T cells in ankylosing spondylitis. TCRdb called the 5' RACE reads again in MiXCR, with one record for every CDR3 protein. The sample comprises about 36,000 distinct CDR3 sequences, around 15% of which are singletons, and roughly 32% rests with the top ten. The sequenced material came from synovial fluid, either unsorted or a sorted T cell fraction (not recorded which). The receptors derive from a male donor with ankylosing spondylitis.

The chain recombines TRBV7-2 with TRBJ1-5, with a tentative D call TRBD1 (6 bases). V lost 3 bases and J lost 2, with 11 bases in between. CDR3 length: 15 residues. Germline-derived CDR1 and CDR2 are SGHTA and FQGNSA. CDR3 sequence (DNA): TGTGCCAGCAGCTTTCCCCGGGGGCGCAATCAGCCCCAGCATTTT. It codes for CASSFPRGRNQPQHF. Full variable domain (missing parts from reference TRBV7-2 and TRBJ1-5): GAGVSQSPSNKVTEKGKDVELRCDPISGHTALYWYRQSLGQGLEFLIYFQGNSAPDKSGLPSDRFSAERTGGSVSTLTIQRTQQEDSAVYLCASSFPRGRNQPQHFGDGTRLSIL.

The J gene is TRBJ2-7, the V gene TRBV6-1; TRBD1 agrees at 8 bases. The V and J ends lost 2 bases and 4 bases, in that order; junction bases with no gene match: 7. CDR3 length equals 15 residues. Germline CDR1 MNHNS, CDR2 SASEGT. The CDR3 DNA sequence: TGTGCCAGCAGTGAACAGACAGGGGAACTATACGAGCAGTACTTC. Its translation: CASSEQTGELYEQYF.

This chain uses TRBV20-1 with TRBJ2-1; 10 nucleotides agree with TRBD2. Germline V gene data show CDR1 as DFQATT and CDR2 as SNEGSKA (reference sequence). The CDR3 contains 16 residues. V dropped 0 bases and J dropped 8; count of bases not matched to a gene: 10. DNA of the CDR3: TGCAGTGCTAGAGATTGGCTAGCGGGAGTCTGGTATGAGCAGTTCTTC. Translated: CSARDWLAGVWYEQFF.

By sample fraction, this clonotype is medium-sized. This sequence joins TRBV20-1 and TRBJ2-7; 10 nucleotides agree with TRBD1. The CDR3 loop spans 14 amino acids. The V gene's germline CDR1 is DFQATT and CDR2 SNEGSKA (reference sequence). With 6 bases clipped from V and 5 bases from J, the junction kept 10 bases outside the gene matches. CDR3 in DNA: TGCAGTGCGGTCGCCCGGGACAGGGGTAACGAGCAGTACTTC. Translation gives CSAVARDRGNEQYF.

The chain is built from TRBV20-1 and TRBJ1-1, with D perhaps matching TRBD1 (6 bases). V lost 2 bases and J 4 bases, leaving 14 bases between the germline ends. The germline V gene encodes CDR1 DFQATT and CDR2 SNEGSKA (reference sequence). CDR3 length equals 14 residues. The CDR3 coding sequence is TGCAGTGCTAGATTTGGGGCAGGGGTCACTGAAGCTTTCTTT. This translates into CSARFGAGVTEAFF.

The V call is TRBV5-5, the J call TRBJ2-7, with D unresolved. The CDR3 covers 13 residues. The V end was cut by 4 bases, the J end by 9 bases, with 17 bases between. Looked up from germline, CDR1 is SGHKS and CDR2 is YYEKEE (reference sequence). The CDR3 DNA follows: TGTGCCAGCAGCCCCGGGCACGGGTATAGGCAGTACTTC. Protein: CASSPGHGYRQYF. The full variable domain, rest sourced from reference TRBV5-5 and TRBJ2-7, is DAGVTQSPTHLIKTRGQQVTLRCSPISGHKSVSWYQQVLGQGPQFIFQYYEKEERGRGNFPDRFSARQFPNYSSELNVNALLLGDSALYLCASSPGHGYRQYFGPGTRLTVT.

CDR3 sequence reads: CSARDRNTFYGYTF. DNA for the CDR3: TGCAGTGCTAGAGATCGAAACACTTTCTATGGCTACACCTTC. V usage is TRBV20-1 and J usage is TRBJ1-2; D gene unclear. Germline CDR1 and CDR2: DFQATT and SNEGSKA (reference sequence). V shed 0 bases and J shed 4 bases, with 12 bases lying between them. This CDR3 is 14 amino acids long.

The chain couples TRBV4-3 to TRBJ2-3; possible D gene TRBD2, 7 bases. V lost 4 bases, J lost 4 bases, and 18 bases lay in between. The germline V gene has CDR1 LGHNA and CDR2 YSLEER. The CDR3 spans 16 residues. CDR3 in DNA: TGCGCCAGCAGCCCACAACGAGGGGGGGGGCCAGATACGCAGTATTTT. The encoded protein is CASSPQRGGGPDTQYF.

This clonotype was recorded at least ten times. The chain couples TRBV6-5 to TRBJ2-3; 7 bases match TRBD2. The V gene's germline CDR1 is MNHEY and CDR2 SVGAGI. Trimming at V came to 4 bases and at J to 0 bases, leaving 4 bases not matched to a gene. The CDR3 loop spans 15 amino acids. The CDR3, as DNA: TGTGCCAGCAGTTTCGAGCGGGGAAGCACAGATACGCAGTATTTT. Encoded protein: CASSFERGSTDTQYF.

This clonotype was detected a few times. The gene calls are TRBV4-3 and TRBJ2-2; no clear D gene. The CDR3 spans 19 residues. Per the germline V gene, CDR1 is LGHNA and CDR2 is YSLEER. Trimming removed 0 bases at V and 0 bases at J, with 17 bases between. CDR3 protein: CASSQDVRWVGANTGELFF. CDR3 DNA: TGCGCCAGCAGCCAAGACGTTAGGTGGGTCGGCGCGAACACCGGGGAGCTGTTTTTT.

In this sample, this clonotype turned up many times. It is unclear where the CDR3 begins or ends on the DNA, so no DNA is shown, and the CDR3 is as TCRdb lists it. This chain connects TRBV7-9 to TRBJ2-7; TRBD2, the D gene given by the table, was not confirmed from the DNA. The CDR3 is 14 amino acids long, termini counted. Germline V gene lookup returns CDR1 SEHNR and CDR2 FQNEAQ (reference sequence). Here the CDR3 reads CASSSSQRHYEQYF.

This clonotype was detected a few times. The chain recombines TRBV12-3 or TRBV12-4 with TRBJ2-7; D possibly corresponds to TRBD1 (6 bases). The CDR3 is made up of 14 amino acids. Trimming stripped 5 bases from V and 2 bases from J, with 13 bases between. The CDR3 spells CASSGAQGPYEQYF. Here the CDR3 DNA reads TGTGCCAGCAGTGGCGCCCAGGGGCCCTACGAGCAGTACTTC.

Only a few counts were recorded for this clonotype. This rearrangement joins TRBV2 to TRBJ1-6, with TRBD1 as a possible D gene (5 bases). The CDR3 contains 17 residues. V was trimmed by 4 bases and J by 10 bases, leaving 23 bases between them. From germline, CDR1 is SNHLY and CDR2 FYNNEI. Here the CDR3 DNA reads TGTGCCAGCAGTGTTCCCAGAAGTCAGGGAGGGAGATCACCCCTCCACTTT. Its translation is CASSVPRSQGGRSPLHF.

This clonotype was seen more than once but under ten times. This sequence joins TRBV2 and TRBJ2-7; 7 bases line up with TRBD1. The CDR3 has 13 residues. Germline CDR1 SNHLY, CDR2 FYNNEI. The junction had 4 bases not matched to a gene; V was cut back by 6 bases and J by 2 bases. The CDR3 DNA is TGTGCCAGCAGAACAGGGGTACCCTACGAGCAGTACTTC. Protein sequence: CASRTGVPYEQYF.

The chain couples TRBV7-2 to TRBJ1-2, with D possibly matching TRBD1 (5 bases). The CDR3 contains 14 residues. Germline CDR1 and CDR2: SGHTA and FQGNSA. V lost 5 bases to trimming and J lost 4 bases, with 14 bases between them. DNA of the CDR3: TGTGCCAGCAGCAGGGGCCAGGGTGGCTATGGCTACACCTTC. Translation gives CASSRGQGGYGYTF.

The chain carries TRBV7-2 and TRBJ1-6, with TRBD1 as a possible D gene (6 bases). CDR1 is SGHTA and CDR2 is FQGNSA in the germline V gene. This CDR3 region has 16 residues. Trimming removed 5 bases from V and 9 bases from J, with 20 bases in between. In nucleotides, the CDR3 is TGTGCCAGCAGCCCATCGACCGGGGGGCAGGGTTCACCCCTCCACTTT. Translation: CASSPSTGGQGSPLHF. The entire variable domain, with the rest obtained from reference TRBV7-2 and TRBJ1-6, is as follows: GAGVSQSPSNKVTEKGKDVELRCDPISGHTALYWYRQSLGQGLEFLIYFQGNSAPDKSGLPSDRFSAERTGGSVSTLTIQRTQQEDSAVYLCASSPSTGGQGSPLHFGNGTRLTVT.

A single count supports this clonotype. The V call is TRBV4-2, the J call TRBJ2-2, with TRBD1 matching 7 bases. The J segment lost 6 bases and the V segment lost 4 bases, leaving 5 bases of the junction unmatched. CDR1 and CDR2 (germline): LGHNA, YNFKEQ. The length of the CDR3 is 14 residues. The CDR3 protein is CASSRRQGPGELFF. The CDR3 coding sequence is TGTGCCAGCAGCCGAAGACAGGGCCCCGGGGAGCTGTTTTTT.

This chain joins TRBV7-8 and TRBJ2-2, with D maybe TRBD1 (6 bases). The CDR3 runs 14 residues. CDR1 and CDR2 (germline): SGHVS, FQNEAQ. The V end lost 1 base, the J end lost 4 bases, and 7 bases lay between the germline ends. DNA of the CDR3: TGTGCCAGCAGCTTAGTCAGGGGCACCGGGGAGCTGTTTTTT. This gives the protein CASSLVRGTGELFF.

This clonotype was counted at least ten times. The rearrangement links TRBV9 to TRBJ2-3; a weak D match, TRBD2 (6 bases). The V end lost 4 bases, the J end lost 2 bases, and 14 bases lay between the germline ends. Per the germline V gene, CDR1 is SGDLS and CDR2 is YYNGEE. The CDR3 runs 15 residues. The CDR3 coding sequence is TGTGCCAGCAGCCCCTCCGGGACTGCCACAGATACGCAGTATTTT. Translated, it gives CASSPSGTATDTQYF.

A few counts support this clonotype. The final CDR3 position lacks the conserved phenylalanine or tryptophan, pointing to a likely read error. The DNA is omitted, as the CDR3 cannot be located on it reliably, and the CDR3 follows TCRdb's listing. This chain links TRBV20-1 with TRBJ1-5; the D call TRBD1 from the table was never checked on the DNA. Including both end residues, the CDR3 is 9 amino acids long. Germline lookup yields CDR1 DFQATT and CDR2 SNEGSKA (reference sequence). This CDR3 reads CSASGQGLG.

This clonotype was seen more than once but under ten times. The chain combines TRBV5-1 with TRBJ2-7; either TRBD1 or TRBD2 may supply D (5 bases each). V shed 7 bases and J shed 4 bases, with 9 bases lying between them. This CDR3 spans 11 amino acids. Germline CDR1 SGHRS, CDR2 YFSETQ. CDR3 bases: TGCGCCAGCCGGTGGGGGTACGAGCAGTACTTC. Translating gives CASRWGYEQYF.

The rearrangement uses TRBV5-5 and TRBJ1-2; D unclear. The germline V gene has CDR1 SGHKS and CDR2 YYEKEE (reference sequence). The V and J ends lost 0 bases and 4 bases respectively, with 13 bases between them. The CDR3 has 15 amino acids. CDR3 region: CASSLDRSNLYGYTF. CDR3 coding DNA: TGTGCCAGCAGCTTGGATCGAAGTAACCTCTATGGCTACACCTTC.

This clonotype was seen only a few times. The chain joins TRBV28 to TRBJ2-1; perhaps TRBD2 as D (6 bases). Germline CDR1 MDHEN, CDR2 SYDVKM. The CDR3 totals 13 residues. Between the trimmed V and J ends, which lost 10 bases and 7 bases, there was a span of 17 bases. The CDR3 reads CAIRPGGWNEQFF. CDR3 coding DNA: TGTGCCATACGACCTGGGGGGTGGAATGAGCAGTTCTTC.

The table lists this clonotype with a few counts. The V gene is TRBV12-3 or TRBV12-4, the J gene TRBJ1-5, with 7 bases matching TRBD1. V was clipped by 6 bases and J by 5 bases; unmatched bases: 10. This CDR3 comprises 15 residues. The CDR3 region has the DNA TGTGCCAGCAGCTCTGCGGGAACAGGGGATCAGCCCCAGCATTTT. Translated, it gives CASSSAGTGDQPQHF.

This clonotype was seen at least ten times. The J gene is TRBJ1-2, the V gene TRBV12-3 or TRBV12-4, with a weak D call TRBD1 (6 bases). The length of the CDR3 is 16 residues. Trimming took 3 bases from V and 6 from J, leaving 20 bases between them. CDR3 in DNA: TGTGCCAGCAGTTTTAGGGGGGAGGAAATCTTCGATGGCTACACCTTC. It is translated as CASSFRGEEIFDGYTF.